This T cell receptor beta chain was recorded in a study of circulating and synovial CD4+ cells in juvenile arthritis. Study-wide points: These blood cells shared more CDR3 sequences with synovium than bulk blood. These repertoires were less diverse than bulk blood CD4 repertoires. T cell genome counts differed by at least an order of magnitude between CPL and CD4 samples.

Germline V gene sequence: CDR1 LNHDA, CDR2 SQIVND (reference sequence). The V and J ends lost 1 base and 1 base respectively, with 13 bases between them. The CDR3 loop spans 16 amino acids. Using immunoSEQ multiplex PCR, the repertoire was profiled, and TCRdb retains in-frame clones only, with some absent. The sample has approximately 36,000 clones, over 85% seen once. Note on this clone: Its antigen remains unknown.

The TCR originated in a human donor with juvenile idiopathic arthritis. The chain carries TRBV19 and TRBJ2-5; possible D gene TRBD2, 5 bases. The specimen sequenced was CD4+ T cells from blood. The CDR3 DNA reads as TGTGCCAGTAGTATAGGAGGGTTCGGCCCCCAAGAGACCCAGTACTTC. Translated, it gives CASSIGGFGPQETQYF.